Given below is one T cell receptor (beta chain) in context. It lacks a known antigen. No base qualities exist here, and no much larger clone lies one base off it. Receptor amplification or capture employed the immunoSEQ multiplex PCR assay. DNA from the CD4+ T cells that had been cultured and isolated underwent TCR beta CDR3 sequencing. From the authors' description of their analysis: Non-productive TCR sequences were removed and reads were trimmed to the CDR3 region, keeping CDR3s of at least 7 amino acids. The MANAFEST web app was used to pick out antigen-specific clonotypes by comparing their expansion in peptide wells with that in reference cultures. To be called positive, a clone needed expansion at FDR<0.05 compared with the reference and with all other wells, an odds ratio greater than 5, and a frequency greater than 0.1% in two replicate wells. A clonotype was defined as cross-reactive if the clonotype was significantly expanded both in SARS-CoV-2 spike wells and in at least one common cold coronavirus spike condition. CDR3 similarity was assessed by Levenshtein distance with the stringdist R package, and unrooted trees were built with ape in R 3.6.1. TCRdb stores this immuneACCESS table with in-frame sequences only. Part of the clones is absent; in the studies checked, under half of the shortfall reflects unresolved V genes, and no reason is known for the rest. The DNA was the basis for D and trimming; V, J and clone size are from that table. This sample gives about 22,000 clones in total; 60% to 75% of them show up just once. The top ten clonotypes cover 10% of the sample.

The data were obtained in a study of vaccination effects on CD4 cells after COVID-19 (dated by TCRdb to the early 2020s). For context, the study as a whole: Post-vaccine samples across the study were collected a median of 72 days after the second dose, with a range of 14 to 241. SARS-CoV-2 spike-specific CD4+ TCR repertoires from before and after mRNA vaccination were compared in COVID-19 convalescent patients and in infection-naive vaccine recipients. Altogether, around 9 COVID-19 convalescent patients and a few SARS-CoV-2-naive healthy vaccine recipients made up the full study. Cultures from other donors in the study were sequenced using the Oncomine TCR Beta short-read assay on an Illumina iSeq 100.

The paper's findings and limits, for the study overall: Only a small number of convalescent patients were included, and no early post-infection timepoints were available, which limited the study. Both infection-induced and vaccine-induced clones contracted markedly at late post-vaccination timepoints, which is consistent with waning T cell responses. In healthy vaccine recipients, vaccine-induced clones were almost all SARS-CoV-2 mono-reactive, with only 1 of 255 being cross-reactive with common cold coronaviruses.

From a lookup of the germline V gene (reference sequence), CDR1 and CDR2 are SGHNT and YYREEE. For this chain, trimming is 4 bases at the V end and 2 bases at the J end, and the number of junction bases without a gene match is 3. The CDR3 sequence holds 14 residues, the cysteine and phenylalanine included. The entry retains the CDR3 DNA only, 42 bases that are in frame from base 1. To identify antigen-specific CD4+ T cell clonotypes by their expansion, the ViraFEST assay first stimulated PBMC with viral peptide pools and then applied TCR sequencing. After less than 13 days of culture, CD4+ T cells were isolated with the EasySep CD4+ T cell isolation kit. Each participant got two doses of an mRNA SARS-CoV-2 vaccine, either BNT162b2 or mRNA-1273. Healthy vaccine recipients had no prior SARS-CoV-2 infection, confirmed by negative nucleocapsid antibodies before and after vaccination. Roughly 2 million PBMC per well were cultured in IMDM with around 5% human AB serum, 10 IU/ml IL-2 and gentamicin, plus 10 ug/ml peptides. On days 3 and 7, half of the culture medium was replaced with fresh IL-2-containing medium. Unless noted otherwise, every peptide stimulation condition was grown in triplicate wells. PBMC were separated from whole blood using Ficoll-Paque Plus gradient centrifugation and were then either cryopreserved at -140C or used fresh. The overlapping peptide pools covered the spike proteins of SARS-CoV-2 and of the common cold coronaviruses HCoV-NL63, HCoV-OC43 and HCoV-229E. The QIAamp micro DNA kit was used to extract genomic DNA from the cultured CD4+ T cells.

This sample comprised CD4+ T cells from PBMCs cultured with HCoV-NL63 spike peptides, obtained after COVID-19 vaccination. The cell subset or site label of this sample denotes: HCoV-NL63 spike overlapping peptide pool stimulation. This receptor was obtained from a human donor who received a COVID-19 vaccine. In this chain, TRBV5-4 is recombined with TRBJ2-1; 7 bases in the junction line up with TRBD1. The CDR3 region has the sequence CASSLTGPYNEQFF. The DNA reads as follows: TGTGCCAGCAGCCTGACAGGGCCCTACAATGAGCAGTTCTTC.